The rows below give T cell receptor beta chains drawn from one sample of a study of shared clonotypes between healthy human individuals. TCRdb's table, derived via immunoSEQ multiplex PCR, lists solely in-frame clones and lacks some. The sample comprises about 2.4 million clones, approximately 92% of which are singletons, and under 0.15% rests with the top ten. The sequencing input was naive CD4+ T cells sorted from blood. Every receptor here comes from a man aged 18 to 35 in good health. Each CDR3 is given with its conserved first and last residue. A D gene is named only where the DNA matches it firmly.

>17|TRBJ1-5|.|TRBV4-3
TGCGCCAGCAGCCAAGATCGCGGGGGATGGCGGAATCAGCCCCAGCATTTT
CASSQDRGGWRNQPQHF
>11|TRBJ1-2|.|TRBV7-9
TGTGCCAGCAGCTTGTACTATGGCTACACCTTC
CASSLYYGYTF
>15|TRBJ2-3|.|TRBV14
TGTGCCAGCAGCCAAGCGGGAGCCGGCACAGATACGCAGTATTTT
CASSQAGAGTDTQYF
>16|TRBJ2-7|.|TRBV28
TGTGCCAGCAGTTCCCCCGGTGAGAGGAGCTCCTACGAGCAGTACTTC
CASSSPGERSSYEQYF
>11|TRBJ2-5|.|TRBV6-5
TGTGCCAGCAGTTACCAGGAGGACCAGTACTTC
CASSYQEDQYF
>14|TRBJ2-3|.|TRBV5-1
TGCGCCAGCAGCTCCCGCCCCCAACCAGATACGCAGTATTTT
CASSSRPQPDTQYF
>12|TRBJ1-5|.|TRBV30
TGTGCCTGGAGGAAGAGCAATCAGCCCCAGCATTTT
CAWRKSNQPQHF
>18|TRBJ2-3|TRBD2|TRBV7-9
TGTGCCAGCGGACTGGGACTAGCGGGGAGTTCTAGCACAGATACGCAGTATTTT
CASGLGLAGSSSTDTQYF
>15|TRBJ2-6|.|TRBV5-1
TGCGCCAGCAGCTTCGACAGCTTTGGGGCCAACGTCCTGACTTTC
CASSFDSFGANVLTF
>15|TRBJ2-1|TRBD2|TRBV6-6
TGTGCCAGCAGTTTGGGACTAGCGGGAGTGGATGAGCAGTTCTTC
CASSLGLAGVDEQFF
>14|TRBJ2-3|.|TRBV25-1
TGTGCCAGCAGTGTAGGCAGGGAAGGGGATACGCAGTATTTT
CASSVGREGDTQYF
>15|TRBJ1-4|TRBD1|TRBV19
TGTGCCAGTAGGGTCCAGGGGGCGGCTAATGAAAAACTGTTTTTT
CASRVQGAANEKLFF
>16|TRBJ2-7|.|TRBV10-3
TGTGCCATCATGGAGGGGGTCGGACAGCGTCCCTACGAGCAGTACTTC
CAIMEGVGQRPYEQYF
>15|TRBJ2-7|.|TRBV19
TGTGCCAGTAGTGAAGGGACAATCGTCCTCTACGAGCAGTACTTC
CASSEGTIVLYEQYF
>14|TRBJ2-7|.|TRBV6-5
TGTGCCAGCAGTTACATCAGGGACTCCTACGAGCAGTACTTC
CASSYIRDSYEQYF
>14|TRBJ1-6|.|TRBV7-2
TGTGCCAGCAGCTTAGTCCAGTCTGTGGCACCCCTCCACTTT
CASSLVQSVAPLHF
>14|TRBJ2-6|.|TRBV10-2
TGCGCCAGCAGTCCGGGACCTGGGGCCAACGTCCTGACTTTC
CASSPGPGANVLTF
>13|TRBJ2-7|.|TRBV16
TGTGCCAGCAGCCAATGGTCAGGGTACGAGCAGTACTTC
CASSQWSGYEQYF
>18|TRBJ2-2|.|TRBV11-1
TGTGCCAGCAGCTCTGTGCGATCTCGCGGGGCGAACACCGGGGAGCTGTTTTTT
CASSSVRSRGANTGELFF
>14|TRBJ2-1|TRBD2|TRBV11-3
TGTGCCAGCAGCCGGGGGGGGAGCTACAATGAGCAGTTCTTC
CASSRGGSYNEQFF
>15|TRBJ1-6|.|TRBV15
TGTGCCACCAGCGACCGGGCCCGAGTCCATTCACCCCTCCACTTT
CATSDRARVHSPLHF
>16|TRBJ2-5|.|TRBV4-1
TGCGCCAGCAGCCCGACCGATCGAGGCGGGATAAGAACCCAGTACTTC
CASSPTDRGGIRTQYF
>17|TRBJ2-5|TRBD1|TRBV14
TGTGCCAGCAGCCAAGCGGAGGGACAGGTGGGGCAAGAGACCCAGTACTTC
CASSQAEGQVGQETQYF
>14|TRBJ2-2|.|TRBV19
TGTGCCAGTAGTAGGGCCGGGGACACCGGGGAGCTGTTTTTT
CASSRAGDTGELFF
>13|TRBJ1-4|.|TRBV6-6
TGTGCCAGCAGTTACTCGGGGCCGAGTCAACTGTTTTTT
CASSYSGPSQLFF
>13|TRBJ2-2|.|TRBV7-2
TGTGCCAGCAGGATACAGGGCTCCGGGGAGCTGTTTTTT
CASRIQGSGELFF
>12|TRBJ1-2|.|TRBV6-6
TGTGCCAGCAGCAGGGAGAACTATGGCTACACCTTC
CASSRENYGYTF
>14|TRBJ2-5|.|TRBV30
TGTGCCCGCGATGGGGGGACGTTACAAGAGACCCAGTACTTC
CARDGGTLQETQYF
>12|TRBJ2-2|.|TRBV6-6
TGTGCCAGCAGTTACCAGGCCGGGGAGCTGTTTTTT
CASSYQAGELFF
>15|TRBJ1-6|.|TRBV5-1
TGCGCCAGCAGCCAAAGACACGCCGAAGGGTCACCCCTCCACTTT
CASSQRHAEGSPLHF
>14|TRBJ1-6|.|TRBV9
TGTGCCAGCAGCGTAACAGCACTAGATTCACCCCTCCACTTT
CASSVTALDSPLHF
>14|TRBJ1-6|.|TRBV7-8
TGTGCCAGCAGCTTAAAGGACAATAATTCACCCCTCCACTTT
CASSLKDNNSPLHF
>15|TRBJ1-4|.|TRBV4-3
TGCGCCAGCAGCCAAGAATTCATGGTTGGTGAAAAACTGTTTTTT
CASSQEFMVGEKLFF
>14|TRBJ2-5|.|TRBV5-1
TGCGCCAGCAGCTTGGTTCCGGGGCAAGAGACCCAGTACTTC
CASSLVPGQETQYF
>14|TRBJ1-2|.|TRBV28
TGTGCCAGCATGGGGGGTACCACTATGCGGGGCTACACCTTC
CASMGGTTMRGYTF
>15|TRBJ2-1|TRBD2|TRBV7-2
TGTGCCAGCAGGAGAATAGCGGGAGGGGGTAATGAGCAGTTCTTC
CASRRIAGGGNEQFF
>14|TRBJ2-7|.|TRBV5-8
TGTGCCAGCATCCGACCCAGGGAAGGGTACGAGCAGTACTTC
CASIRPREGYEQYF
>13|TRBJ1-1|.|TRBV18
TGTGCCAGCTCACCACAAGGCGGGGGTATCGCTTTCTTT
CASSPQGGGIAFF
>16|TRBJ1-5|TRBD1|TRBV27
TGTGCCAGCAGTCCCGCCGACAGGGTAGCCAATCAGCCCCAGCATTTT
CASSPADRVANQPQHF
>14|TRBJ1-6|.|TRBV27
TGTGCCAGCCGACAGTCAGGTGGCGGATCACCCCTCCACTTT
CASRQSGGGSPLHF
>12|TRBJ2-1|.|TRBV10-1
TGCGCCAGCAGCAGGGGAAACAATGAGCAGTTCTTC
CASSRGNNEQFF
>14|TRBJ1-6|.|TRBV2
TGTGCCAGCAGGGGCTCGGCCTATAATTCACCCCTCCACTTT
CASRGSAYNSPLHF
>14|TRBJ1-3|.|TRBV11-2
TGTGCCAGCAGCAGCGACAGCTCTGGAAACACCATATATTTT
CASSSDSSGNTIYF
>13|TRBJ1-1|.|TRBV29-1
TGCAGCGTTGAAGTCGGGCAGAACACTGAAGCTTTCTTT
CSVEVGQNTEAFF
>11|TRBJ1-2|.|TRBV10-3
TGTGCCATCGGGGGATGGGACGGCTACACCTTC
CAIGGWDGYTF
>14|TRBJ1-5|.|TRBV5-4
TGTGCCAGCAGCTCACAGGGTGGCAATCAGCCCCAGCATTTT
CASSSQGGNQPQHF
>14|TRBJ2-5|.|TRBV7-2
TGTGCCAGCAGCCGGGGGGCCTTTGGGGAGACCCAGTACTTC
CASSRGAFGETQYF